The clone carrying this TCR beta chain ranks as large. The data stem from a study of spatial heterogeneity in lung cancer. Turning to the study itself: Detected sequences consistently included more beta-chain ones than alpha-chain ones.

The time point denotes: sample taken at primary tumor resection. The donor population consisted of 72 patients with untreated, early-stage non-small cell lung cancer. TCRdb re-called the 5' RACE reads through MiXCR, storing one row per CDR3 protein. The data show some 610 distinct CDR3 sequences, with 9.5% to 12% seen just once and around 23% held by the top ten. This TCR derives from a male donor with early-stage non-small cell lung cancer. Material: normal lung tissue next to the tumor, obtained at surgery.

The CDR3 region has the DNA TGTGCCAGCAGTCCCCGCGAGACAGGGACCCTGAACACCGGGGAGCTGTTTTTT. This encodes CASSPRETGTLNTGELFF. V is TRBV28 and J is TRBJ2-2; TRBD1 matches at 7 bases. J gave up 1 base and V 5 bases, and 13 bases lay outside the gene matches. Germline lookup yields CDR1 MDHEN and CDR2 SYDVKM. CDR3 length: 18 amino acids.